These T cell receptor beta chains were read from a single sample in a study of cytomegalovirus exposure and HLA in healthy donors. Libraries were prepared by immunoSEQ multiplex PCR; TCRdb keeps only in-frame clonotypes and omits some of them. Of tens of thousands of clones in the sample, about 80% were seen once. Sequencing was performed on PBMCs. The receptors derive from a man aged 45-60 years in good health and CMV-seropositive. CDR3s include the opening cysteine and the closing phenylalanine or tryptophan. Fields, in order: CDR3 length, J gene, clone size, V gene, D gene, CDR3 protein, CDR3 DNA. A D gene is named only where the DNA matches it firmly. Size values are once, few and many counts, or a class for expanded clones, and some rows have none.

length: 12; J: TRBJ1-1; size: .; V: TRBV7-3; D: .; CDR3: CASSLTPRGAFF; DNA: TGTGCCAGCAGCTTAACCCCCCGGGGAGCTTTCTTT
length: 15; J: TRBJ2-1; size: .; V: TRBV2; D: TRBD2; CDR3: CASRSSGSSYNEQFF; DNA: TGTGCCAGCAGATCTAGCGGGAGCTCCTACAATGAGCAGTTCTTC
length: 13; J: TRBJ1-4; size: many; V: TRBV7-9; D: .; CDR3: CASSLSGNEKLFF; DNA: TGTGCCAGCAGCTTATCGGGGAATGAAAAACTGTTTTTT
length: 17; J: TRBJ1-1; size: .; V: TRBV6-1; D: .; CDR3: CASSEIPGAAGSTEAFF; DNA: TGTGCCAGCAGTGAGATTCCCGGGGCCGCGGGAAGCACTGAAGCTTTCTTT
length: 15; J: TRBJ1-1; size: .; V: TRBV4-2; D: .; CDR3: CASSQVNSWNTEAFF; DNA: TGTGCCAGCAGCCAAGTGAACAGCTGGAACACTGAAGCTTTCTTT
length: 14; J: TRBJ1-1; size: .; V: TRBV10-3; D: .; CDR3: CAISDPRVNTEAFF; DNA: TGTGCCATCAGTGACCCGAGAGTCAACACTGAAGCTTTCTTT
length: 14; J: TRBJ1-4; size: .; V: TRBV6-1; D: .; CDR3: CASSGEGRGEKLFF; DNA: TGTGCCAGCAGTGGGGAGGGACGTGGAGAAAAACTGTTTTTT
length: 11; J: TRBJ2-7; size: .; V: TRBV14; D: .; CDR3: CASSQAGGQYF; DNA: TGTGCCAGCAGCCAGGCGGGCGGGCAGTACTTC
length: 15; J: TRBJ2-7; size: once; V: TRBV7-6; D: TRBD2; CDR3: CASSLGTSGPKEQYF; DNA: TGTGCCAGCAGCTTAGGGACTAGCGGCCCGAAGGAGCAGTACTTC
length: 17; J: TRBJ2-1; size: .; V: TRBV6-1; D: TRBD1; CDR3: CASSGPRQGRSYNEQFF; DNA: TGTGCCAGCAGTGGCCCCCGACAGGGCAGGTCCTACAATGAGCAGTTCTTC
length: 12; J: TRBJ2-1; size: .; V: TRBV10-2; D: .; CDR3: CASSGLNNEQFF; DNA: TGCGCCAGCAGTGGACTTAACAATGAGCAGTTCTTC
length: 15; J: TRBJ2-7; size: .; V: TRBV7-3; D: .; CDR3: CASSLRDSPPYEQYF; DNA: TGTGCCAGCAGCTTAAGGGACTCCCCCCCCTACGAGCAGTACTTC
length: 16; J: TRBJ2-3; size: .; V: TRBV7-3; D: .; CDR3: CASSLTVKRSTDTQYF; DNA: TGTGCCAGCAGCTTAACGGTGAAGCGGAGCACAGATACGCAGTATTTT
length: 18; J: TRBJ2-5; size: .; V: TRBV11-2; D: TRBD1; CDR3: CASSYDLLRTGMRETQYF; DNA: TGTGCCAGCAGCTACGACCTTTTACGGACAGGAATGAGAGAGACCCAGTACTTC
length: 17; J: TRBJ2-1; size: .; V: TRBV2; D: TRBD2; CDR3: CASSPTLAGGPNNEQFF; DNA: TGTGCCAGCAGTCCCACACTAGCGGGAGGGCCGAACAATGAGCAGTTCTTC
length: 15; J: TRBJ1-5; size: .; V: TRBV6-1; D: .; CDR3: CASSDFRASNQPQHF; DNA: TGTGCCAGCAGTGATTTCAGGGCTAGCAATCAGCCCCAGCATTTT
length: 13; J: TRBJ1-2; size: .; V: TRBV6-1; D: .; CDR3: CASRPNPNYGYTF; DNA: TGTGCCAGCAGGCCTAATCCTAACTATGGCTACACCTTC
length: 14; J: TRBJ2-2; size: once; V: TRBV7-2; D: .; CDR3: CASSLLGNTGELFF; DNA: TGTGCCAGCTCACTACTAGGAAACACCGGGGAGCTGTTTTTT
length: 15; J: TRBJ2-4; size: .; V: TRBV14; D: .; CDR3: CASSPLSSAKNIQYF; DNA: TGTGCCAGCAGCCCGCTGTCTAGCGCCAAAAACATTCAGTACTTC
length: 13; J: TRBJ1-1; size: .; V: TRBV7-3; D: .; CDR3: CASSLPGNTEAFF; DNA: TGTGCCAGCAGCTTACCAGGGAACACTGAAGCTTTCTTT
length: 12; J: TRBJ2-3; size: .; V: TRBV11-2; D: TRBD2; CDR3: CASSFFQTSQYF; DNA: TGTGCCAGCAGCTTTTTTCAGACTAGCCAGTATTTT
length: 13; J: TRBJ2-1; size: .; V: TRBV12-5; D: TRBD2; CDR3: CAGRLARSDEQFF; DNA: TGTGCTGGGAGACTAGCGCGGAGCGATGAGCAGTTCTTC